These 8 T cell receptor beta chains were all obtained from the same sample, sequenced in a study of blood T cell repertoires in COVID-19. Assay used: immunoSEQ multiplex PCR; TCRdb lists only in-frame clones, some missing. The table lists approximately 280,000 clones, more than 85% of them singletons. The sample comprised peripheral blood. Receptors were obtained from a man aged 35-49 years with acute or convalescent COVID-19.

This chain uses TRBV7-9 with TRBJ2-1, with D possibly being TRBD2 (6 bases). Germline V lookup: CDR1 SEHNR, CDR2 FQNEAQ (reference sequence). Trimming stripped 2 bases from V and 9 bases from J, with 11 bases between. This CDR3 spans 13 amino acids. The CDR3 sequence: CASSLIAGGEQFF. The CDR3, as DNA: TGTGCCAGCAGCTTAATCGCCGGGGGTGAGCAGTTCTTC.

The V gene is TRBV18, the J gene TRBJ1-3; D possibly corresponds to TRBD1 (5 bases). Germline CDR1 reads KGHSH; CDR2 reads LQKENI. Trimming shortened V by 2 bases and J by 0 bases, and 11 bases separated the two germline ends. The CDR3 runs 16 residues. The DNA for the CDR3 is TGTGCCAGCTCACCATCACAGGCCGTCTCTGGAAACACCATATATTTT. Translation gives CASSPSQAVSGNTIYF.

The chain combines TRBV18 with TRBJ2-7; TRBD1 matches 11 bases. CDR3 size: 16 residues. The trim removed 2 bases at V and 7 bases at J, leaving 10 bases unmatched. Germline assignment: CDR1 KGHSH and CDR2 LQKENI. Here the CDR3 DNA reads TGTGCCAGCTCACCATACCAGGGACAGGGGGGAGGAGAGCAGTACTTC. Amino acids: CASSPYQGQGGGEQYF.

The CDR3 DNA reads TGTGCCAGCATTCGTTACAGGGAACTGTTTTTT. Protein: CASIRYRELFF. The chain links TRBV2 to TRBJ1-4, with D possibly being TRBD1 (6 bases). With 7 bases removed from V and 12 bases from J, the gap between germline ends came to 12 bases. Germline-derived CDR1 and CDR2 are SNHLY and FYNNEI. This CDR3 has 11 amino acids.

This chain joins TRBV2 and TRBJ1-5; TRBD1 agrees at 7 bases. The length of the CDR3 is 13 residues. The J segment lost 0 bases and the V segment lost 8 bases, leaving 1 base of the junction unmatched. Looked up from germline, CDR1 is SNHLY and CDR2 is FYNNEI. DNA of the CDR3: TGTGCCAGCGACAGGGATAGCAATCAGCCCCAGCATTTT. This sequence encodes CASDRDSNQPQHF.

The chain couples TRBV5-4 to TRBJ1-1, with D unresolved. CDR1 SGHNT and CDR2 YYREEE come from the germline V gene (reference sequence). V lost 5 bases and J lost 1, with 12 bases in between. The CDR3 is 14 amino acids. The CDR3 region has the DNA TGTGCCAGCAGTCCCCCGCTACCGAACACTGAAGCTTTCTTT. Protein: CASSPPLPNTEAFF.

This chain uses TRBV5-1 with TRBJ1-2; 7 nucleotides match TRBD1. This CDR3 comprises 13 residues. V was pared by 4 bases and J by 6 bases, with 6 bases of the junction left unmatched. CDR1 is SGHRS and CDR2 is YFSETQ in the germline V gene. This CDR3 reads CASSPTTGDGYTF. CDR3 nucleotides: TGCGCCAGCAGCCCCACCACAGGGGATGGCTACACCTTC.

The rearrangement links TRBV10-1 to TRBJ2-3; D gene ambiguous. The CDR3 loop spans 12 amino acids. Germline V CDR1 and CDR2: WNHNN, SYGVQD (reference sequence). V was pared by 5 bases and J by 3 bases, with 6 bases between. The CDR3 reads CASSQTTDTQYF. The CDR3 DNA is TGCGCCAGCAGTCAGACTACAGATACGCAGTATTTT.